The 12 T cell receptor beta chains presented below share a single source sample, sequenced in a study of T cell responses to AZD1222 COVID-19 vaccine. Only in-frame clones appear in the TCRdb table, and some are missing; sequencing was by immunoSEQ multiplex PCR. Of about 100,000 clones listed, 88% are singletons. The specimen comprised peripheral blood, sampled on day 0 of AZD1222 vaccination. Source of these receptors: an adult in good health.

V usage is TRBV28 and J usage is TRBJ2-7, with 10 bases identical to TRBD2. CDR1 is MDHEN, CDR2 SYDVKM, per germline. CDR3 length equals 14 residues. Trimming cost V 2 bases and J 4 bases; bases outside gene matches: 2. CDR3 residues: CASSLLAGVYEQYF. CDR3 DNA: TGTGCCAGCAGTTTACTAGCGGGAGTTTACGAGCAGTACTTC.

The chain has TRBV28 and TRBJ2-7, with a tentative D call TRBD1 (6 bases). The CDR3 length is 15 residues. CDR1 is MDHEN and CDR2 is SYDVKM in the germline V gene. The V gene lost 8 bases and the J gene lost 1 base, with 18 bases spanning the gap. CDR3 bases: TGTGCCAGCGCTATTACAGGGCGAGGTTCCTACGAGCAGTACTTC. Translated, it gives CASAITGRGSYEQYF.

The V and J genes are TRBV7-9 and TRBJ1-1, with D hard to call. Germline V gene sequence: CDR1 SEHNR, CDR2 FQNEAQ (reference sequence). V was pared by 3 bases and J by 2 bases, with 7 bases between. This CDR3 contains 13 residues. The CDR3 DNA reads TGTGCCAGCAGCTTGTACCCAAACACTGAAGCTTTCTTT. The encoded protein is CASSLYPNTEAFF.

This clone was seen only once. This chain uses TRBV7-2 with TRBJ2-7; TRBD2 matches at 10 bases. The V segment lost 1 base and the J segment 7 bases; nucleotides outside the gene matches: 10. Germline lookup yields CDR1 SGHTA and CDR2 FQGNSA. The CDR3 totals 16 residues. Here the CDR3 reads CASSLGSLAGAEEQYF. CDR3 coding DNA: TGTGCCAGCAGCTTAGGTAGCCTAGCGGGAGCGGAGGAGCAGTACTTC.

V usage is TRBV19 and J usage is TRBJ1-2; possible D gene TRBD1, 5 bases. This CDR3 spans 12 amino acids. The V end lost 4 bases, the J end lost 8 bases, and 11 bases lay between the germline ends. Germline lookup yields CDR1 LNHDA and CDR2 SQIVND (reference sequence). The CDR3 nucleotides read TGTGCCAGTAGTACCGACAGTCGCGGCTACACCTTC. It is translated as CASSTDSRGYTF.

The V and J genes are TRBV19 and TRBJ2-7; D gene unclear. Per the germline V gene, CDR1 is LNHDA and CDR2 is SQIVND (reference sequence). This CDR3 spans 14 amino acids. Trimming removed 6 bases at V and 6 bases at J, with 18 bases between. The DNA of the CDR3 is TGTGCCAGTAGGGGCCCCTCCCTGGTGGGCGAGCAGTACTTC. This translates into CASRGPSLVGEQYF.

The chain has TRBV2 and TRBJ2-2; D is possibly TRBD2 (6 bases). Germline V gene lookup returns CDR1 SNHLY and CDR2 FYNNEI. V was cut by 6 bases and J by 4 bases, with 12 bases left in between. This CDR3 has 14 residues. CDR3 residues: CASRELAPTGELFF. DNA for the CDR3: TGTGCCAGCAGAGAACTAGCCCCCACCGGGGAGCTGTTTTTT.

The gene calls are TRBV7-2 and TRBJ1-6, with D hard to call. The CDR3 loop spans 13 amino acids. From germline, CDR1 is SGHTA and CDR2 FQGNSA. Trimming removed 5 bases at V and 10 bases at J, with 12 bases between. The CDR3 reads CASSRALGSPLHF. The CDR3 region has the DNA TGTGCCAGCAGCCGGGCTTTAGGGTCACCCCTCCACTTT.

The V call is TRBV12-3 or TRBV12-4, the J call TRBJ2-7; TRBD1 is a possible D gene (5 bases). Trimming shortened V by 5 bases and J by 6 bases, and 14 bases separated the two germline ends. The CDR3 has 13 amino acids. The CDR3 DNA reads TGTGCCAGCAGTAGAGGACACCCTTCCGAGCAGTACTTC. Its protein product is CASSRGHPSEQYF.

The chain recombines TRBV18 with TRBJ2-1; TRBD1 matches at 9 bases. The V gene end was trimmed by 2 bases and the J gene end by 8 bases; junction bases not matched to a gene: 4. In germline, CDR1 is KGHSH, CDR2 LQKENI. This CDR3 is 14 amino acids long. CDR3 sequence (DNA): TGTGCCAGCTCACCAACGGGACAGGGAGATGAGCAGTTCTTC. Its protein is CASSPTGQGDEQFF.

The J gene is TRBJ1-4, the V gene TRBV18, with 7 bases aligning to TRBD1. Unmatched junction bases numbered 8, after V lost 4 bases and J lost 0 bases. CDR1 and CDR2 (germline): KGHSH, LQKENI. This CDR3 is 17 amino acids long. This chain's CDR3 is CASSQSTGVSTNEKLFF. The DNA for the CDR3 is TGTGCCAGCTCACAATCCACAGGGGTCTCAACTAATGAAAAACTGTTTTTT.

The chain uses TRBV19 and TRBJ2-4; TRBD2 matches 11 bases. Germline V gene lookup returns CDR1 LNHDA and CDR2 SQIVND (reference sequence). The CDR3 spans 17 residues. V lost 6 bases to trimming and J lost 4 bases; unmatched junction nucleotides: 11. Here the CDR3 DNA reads TGTGCCAGTAGCGGACTGGGACTAGCGGATTATAAAAACATTCAGTACTTC. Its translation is CASSGLGLADYKNIQYF. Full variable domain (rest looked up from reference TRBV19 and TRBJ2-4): DGGITQSPKYLFRKEGQNVTLSCEQNLNHDAMYWYRQDPGQGLRLIYYSQIVNDFQKGDIAEGYSVSREKKESFPLTVTSAQKNPTAFYLCASSGLGLADYKNIQYFGAGTRLSVL.